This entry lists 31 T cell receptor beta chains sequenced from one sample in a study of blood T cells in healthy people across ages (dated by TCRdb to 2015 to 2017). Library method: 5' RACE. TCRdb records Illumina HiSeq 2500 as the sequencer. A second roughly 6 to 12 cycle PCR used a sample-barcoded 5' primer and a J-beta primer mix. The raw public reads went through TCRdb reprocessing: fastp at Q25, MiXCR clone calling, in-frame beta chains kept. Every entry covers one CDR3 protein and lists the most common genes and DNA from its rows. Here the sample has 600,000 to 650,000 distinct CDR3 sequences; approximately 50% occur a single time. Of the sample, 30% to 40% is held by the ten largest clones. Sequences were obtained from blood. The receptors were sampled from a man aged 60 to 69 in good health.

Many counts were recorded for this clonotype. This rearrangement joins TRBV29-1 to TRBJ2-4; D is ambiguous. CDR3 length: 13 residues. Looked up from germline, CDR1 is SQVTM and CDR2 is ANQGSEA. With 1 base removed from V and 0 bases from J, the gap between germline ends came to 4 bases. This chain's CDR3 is CSVEALAKNIQYF. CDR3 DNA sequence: TGCAGCGTTGAAGCCCTAGCCAAAAACATTCAGTACTTC. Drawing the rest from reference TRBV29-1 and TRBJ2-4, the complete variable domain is SAVISQKPSRDICQRGTSLTIQCQVDSQVTMMFWYRQQPGQSLTLIATANQGSEATYESGFVIDKFPISRPNLTFSTLTVSNMSPEDSSIYLCSVEALAKNIQYFGAGTRLSVL.

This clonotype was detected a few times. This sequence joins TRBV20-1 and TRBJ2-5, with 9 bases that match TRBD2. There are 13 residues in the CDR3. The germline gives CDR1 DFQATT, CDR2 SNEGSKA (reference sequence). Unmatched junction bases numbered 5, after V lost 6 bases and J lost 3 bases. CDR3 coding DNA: TGCAGTGCCCCTCTAGCGGGGAAAGAGACCCAGTACTTC. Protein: CSAPLAGKETQYF.

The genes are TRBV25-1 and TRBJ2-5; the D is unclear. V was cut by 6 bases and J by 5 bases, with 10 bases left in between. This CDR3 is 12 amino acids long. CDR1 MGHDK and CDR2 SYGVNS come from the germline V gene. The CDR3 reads CASRAPRETQYF. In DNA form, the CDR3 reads TGTGCCAGCAGGGCCCCACGGGAGACCCAGTACTTC.

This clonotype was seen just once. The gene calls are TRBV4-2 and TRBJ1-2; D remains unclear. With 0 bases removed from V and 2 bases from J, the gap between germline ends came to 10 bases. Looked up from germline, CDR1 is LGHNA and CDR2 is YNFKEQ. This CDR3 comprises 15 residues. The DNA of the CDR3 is TGTGCCAGCAGCCAAGATGCGTCCGGGAACTATGGCTACACCTTC. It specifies CASSQDASGNYGYTF.

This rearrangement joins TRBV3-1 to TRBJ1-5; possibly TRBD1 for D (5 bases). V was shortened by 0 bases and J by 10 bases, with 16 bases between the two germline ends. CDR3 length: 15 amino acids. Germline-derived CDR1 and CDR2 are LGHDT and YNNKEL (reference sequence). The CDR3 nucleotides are TGTGCCAGCAGCCAAGATGACAGCGCCGGGGTTCCCCAGCATTTT. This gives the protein CASSQDDSAGVPQHF.

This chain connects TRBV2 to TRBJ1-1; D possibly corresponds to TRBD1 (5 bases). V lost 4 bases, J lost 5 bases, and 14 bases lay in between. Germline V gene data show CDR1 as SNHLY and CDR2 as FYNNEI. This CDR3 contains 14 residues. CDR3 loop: CASSVRLDRTEAFF. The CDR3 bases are TGTGCCAGCAGTGTTCGGCTCGACAGAACTGAAGCTTTCTTT.

CDR3 nucleotides: TGTGCCAGCACGGGACCCACTAACAATGAGCAGTTCTTC. Encoded protein: CASTGPTNNEQFF. The chain employs TRBV28 and TRBJ2-1, with D perhaps assigned TRBD1 or TRBD2 (5 bases each). Germline CDR1 is MDHEN and CDR2 is SYDVKM. CDR3 length equals 13 residues. Trimming took off 7 bases at V and 5 bases at J, with 12 bases between the two ends.

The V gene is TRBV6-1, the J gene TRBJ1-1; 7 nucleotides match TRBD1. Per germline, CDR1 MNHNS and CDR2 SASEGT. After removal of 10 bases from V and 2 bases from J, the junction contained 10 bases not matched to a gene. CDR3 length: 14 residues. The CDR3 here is CAISRTGPNTEAFF. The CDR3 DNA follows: TGTGCCATCTCTAGGACAGGACCCAACACTGAAGCTTTCTTT.

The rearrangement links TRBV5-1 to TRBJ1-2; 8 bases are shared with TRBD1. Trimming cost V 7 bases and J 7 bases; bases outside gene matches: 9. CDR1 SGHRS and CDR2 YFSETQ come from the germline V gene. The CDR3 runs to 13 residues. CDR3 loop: CASADRGLRGYTF. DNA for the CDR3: TGCGCCAGCGCCGACAGGGGCCTTCGTGGCTACACCTTC.

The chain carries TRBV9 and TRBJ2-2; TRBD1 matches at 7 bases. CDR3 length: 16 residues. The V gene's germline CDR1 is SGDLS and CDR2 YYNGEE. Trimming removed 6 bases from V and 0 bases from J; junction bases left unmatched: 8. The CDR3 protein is CASTQGTGANTGELFF. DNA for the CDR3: TGTGCCAGCACCCAGGGCACAGGGGCGAACACCGGGGAGCTGTTTTTT.

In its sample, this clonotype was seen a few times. The DNA for the CDR3 is TGCGCCAGCAGCTTGGAGCCTGCGAACACCGGGGAGCTGTTTTTT. Translation gives CASSLEPANTGELFF. V and J are TRBV5-1 and TRBJ2-2; D uncertain. The CDR3 consists of 15 residues. Germline V gene sequence: CDR1 SGHRS, CDR2 YFSETQ. Trimming removed 0 bases from V and 0 bases from J, with 6 bases in between.

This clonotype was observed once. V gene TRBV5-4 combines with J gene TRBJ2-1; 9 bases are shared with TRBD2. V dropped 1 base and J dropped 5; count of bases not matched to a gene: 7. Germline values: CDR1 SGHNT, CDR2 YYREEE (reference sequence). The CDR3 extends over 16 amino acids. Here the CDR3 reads CASSLLRGGSNNEQFF. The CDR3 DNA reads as TGTGCCAGCAGCTTGCTGCGGGGGGGTTCCAACAATGAGCAGTTCTTC.

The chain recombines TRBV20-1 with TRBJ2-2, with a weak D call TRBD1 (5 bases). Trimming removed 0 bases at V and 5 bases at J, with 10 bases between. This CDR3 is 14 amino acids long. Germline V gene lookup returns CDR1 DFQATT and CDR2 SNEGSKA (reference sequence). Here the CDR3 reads CSAREGASTGELFF. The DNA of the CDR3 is TGCAGTGCTAGAGAAGGGGCAAGTACCGGGGAGCTGTTTTTT.

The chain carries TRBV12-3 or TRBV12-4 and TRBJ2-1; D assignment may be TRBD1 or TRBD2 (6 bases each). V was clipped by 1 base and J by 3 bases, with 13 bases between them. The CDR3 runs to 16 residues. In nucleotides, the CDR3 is TGTGCCAGCAGTTTAGAGGGGGGCCGGAACTACAATGAGCAGTTCTTC. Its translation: CASSLEGGRNYNEQFF.

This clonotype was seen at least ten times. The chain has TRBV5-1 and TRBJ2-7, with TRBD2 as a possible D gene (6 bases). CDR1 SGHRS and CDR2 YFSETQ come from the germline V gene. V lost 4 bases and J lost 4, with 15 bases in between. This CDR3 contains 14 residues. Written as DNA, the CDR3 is TGCGCCAGCAGCCTAAGGAAGGGGACTTACGAGCAGTACTTC. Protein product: CASSLRKGTYEQYF.

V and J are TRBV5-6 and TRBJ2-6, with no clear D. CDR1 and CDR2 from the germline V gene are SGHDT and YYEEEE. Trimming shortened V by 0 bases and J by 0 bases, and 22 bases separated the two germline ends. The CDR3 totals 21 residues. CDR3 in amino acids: CASSLEWSRYSLISGANVLTF. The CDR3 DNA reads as TGTGCCAGCAGCTTGGAATGGTCTCGATATAGTCTTATCTCTGGGGCCAACGTCCTGACTTTC.

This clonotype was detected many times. The CDR3 sequence: CASSRGRAYEQYF. The CDR3 nucleotides are TGTGCCAGCAGCAGAGGCCGGGCTTACGAGCAGTACTTC. The chain couples TRBV7-2 to TRBJ2-7, with D unclear. The CDR3 has 13 residues. Trimming pared 5 bases from V and 4 bases from J, leaving 12 bases between. Germline CDR1 is SGHTA and CDR2 is FQGNSA.

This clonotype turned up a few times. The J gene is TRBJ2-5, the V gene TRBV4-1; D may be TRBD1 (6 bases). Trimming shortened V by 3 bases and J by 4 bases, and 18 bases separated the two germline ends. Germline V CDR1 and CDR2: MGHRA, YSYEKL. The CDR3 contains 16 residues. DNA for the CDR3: TGCGCCAGCAGCCACGTGCCCAGGGGATCGGGAGAGACCCAGTACTTC. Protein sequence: CASSHVPRGSGETQYF.

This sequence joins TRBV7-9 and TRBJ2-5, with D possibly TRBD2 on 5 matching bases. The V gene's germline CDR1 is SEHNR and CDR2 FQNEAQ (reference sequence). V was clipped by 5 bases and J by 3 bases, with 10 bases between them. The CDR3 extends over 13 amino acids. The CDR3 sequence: CASSTAAKETQYF. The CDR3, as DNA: TGTGCCAGCAGCACAGCGGCGAAAGAGACCCAGTACTTC.

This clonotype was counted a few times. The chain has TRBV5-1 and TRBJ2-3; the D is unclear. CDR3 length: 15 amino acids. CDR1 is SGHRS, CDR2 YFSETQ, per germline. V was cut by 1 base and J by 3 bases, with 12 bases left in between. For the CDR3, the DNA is TGCGCCAGCAGCTTGTGGCTATCCTCAACAGATACGCAGTATTTT. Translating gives CASSLWLSSTDTQYF.

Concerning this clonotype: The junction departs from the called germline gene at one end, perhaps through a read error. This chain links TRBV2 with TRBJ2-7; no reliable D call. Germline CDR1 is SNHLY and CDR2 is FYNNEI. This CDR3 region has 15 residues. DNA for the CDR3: TGTGCCAGCAGTGAAGTAAGGTCCTACTCCTACGGGCAGTACTTC. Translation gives CASSEVRSYSYGQYF. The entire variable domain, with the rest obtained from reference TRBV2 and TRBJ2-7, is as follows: EPEVTQTPSHQVTQMGQEVILRCVPISNHLYFYWYRQILGQKVEFLVSFYNNEISEKSEIFDDQFSVERPDGSNFTLKIRSTKLEDSAMYFCASSEVRSYSYGQYFGPGTRLTVT.

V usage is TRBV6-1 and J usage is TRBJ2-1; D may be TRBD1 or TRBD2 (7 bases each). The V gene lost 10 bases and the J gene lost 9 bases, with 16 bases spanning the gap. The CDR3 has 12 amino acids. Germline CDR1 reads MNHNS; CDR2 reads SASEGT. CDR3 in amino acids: CATREGASEQFF. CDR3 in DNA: TGTGCCACCAGGGAGGGGGCGAGTGAGCAGTTCTTC.

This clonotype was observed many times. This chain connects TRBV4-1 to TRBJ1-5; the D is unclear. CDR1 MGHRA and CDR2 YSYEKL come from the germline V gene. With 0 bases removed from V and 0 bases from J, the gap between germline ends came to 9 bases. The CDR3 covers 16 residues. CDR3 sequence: CASSQETGYSNQPQHF. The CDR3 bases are TGCGCCAGCAGCCAAGAGACGGGTTATAGCAATCAGCCCCAGCATTTT.

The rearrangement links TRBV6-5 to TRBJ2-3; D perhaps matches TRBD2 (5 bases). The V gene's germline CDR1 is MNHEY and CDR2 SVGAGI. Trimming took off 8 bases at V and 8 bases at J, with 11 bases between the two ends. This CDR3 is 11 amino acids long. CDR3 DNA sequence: TGTGCCAGCGAGGTGGGGAGTACGCAGTATTTT. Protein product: CASEVGSTQYF.

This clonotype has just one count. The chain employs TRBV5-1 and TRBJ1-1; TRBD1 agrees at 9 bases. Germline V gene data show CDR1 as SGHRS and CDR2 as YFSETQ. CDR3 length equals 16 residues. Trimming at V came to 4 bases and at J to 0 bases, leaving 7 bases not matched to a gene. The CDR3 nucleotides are TGCGCCAGCAGCATCGGGACAGGGAACCTGAACACTGAAGCTTTCTTT. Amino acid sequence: CASSIGTGNLNTEAFF. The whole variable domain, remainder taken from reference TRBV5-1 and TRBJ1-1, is KAGVTQTPRYLIKTRGQQVTLSCSPISGHRSVSWYQQTPGQGLQFLFEYFSETQRNKGNFPGRFSGRQFSNSRSEMNVSTLELGDSALYLCASSIGTGNLNTEAFFGQGTRLTVV.

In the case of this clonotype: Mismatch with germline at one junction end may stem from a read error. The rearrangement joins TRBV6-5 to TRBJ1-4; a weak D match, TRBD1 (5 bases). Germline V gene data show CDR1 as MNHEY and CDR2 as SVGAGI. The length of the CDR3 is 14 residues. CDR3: CASRRGVRGERLFF. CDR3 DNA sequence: TGTGCCAGCCGTCGCGGGGTTAGGGGTGAAAGACTGTTTTTT.

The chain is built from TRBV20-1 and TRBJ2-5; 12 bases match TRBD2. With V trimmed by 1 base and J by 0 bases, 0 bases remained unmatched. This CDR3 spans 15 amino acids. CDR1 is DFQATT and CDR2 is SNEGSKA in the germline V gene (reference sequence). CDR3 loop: CSARGTSGDQETQYF. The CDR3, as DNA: TGCAGTGCTAGAGGGACTAGCGGGGACCAAGAGACCCAGTACTTC.

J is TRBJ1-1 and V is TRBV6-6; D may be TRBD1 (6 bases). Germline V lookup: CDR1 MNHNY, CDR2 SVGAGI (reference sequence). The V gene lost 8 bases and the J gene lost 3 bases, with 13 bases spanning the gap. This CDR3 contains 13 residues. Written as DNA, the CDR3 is TGTGCCAGCCGGGGGGGCGCGGACACTGAAGCTTTCTTT. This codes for CASRGGADTEAFF.

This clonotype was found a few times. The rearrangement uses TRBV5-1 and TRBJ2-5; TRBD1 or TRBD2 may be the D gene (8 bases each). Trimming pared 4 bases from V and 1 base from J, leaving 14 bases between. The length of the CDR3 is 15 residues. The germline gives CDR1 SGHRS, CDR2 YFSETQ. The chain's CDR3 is CASSPGGTGQETQYF. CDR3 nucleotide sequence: TGCGCCAGCAGCCCGGGGGGGACAGGCCAAGAGACCCAGTACTTC.

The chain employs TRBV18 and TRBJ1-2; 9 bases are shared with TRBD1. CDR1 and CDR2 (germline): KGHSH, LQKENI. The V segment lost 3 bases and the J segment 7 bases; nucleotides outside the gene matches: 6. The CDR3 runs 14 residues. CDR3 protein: CASSPGQGESGYTF. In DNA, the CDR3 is TGTGCCAGCTCACCGGGACAGGGTGAAAGTGGCTACACCTTC.

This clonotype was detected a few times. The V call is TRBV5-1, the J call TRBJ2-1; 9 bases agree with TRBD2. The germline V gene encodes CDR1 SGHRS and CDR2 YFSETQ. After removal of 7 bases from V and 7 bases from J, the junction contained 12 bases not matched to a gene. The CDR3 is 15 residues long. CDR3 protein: CASRKEGLARNEQFF. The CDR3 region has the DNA TGCGCCAGCCGAAAAGAGGGACTAGCTCGAAATGAGCAGTTCTTC.